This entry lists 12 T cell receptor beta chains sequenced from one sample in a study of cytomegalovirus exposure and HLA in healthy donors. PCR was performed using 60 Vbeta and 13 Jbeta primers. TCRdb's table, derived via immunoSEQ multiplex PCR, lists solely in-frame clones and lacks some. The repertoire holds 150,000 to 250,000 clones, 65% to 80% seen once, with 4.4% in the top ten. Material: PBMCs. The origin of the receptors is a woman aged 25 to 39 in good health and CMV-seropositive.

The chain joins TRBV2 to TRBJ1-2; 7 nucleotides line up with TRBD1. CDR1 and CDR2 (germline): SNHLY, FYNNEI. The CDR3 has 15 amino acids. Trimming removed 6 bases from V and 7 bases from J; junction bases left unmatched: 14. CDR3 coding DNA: TGTGCCAGCAGGGAGATTGACAGGGTTGTTGGTGGCTACACCTTC. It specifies CASREIDRVVGGYTF.

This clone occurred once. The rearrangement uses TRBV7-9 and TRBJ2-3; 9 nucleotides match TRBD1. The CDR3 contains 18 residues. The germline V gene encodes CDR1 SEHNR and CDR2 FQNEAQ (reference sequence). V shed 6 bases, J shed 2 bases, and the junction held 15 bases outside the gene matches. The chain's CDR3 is CASRTPGQGPISTDTQYF. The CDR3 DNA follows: TGTGCCAGCAGAACACCGGGACAGGGCCCGATCTCCACAGATACGCAGTATTTT.

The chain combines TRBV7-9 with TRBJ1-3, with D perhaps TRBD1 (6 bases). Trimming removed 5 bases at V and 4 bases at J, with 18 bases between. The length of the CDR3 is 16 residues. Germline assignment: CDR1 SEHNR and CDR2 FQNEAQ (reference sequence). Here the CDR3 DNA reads TGTGCCAGCAGCCGCGCGGGGGGCTCGGGAGGAAACACCATATATTTT. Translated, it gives CASSRAGGSGGNTIYF. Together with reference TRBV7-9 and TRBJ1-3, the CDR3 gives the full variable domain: DTGVSQNPRHKITKRGQNVTFRCDPISEHNRLYWYRQTLGQGPEFLTYFQNEAQLEKSRLLSDRFSAERPKGSFSTLEIQRTEQGDSAMYLCASSRAGGSGGNTIYFGEGSWLTVV.

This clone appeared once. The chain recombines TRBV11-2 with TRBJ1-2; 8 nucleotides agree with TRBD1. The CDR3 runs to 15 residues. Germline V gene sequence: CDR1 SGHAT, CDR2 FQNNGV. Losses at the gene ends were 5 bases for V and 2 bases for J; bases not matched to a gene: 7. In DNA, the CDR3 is TGTGCCAGCAGCACACCAGGGGGCGGGAACTATGGCTACACCTTC. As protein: CASSTPGGGNYGYTF. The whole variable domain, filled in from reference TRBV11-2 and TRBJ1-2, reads EAGVAQSPRYKIIEKRQSVAFWCNPISGHATLYWYQQILGQGPKLLIQFQNNGVVDDSQLPKDRFSAERLKGVDSTLKIQPAKLEDSAVYLCASSTPGGGNYGYTFGSGTRLTVV.

The DNA for the CDR3 is TGTGCCAGCAGCTCCAGGGTGGGGGCCCTCACAGATACGCAGTATTTT. Translation gives CASSSRVGALTDTQYF. V usage is TRBV7-8 and J usage is TRBJ2-3, with a weak D call TRBD1 (6 bases). This CDR3 has 16 amino acids. Germline loops: CDR1 SGHVS, CDR2 FQNEAQ. V was pared by 4 bases and J by 2 bases, with 16 bases between.

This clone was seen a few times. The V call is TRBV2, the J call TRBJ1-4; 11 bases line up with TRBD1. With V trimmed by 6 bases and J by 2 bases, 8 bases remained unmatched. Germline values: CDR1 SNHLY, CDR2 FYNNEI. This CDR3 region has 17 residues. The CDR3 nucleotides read TGTGCCAGCAGGCCCGTGGGACAGGGGGGCACTAATGAAAAACTGTTTTTT. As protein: CASRPVGQGGTNEKLFF.

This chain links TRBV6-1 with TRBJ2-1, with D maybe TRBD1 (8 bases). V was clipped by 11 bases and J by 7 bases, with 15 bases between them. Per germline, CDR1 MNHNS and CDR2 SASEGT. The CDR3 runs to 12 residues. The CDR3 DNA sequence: TGTGCCGGATCACAGGGGGGGAATGAGCAGTTCTTC. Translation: CAGSQGGNEQFF.

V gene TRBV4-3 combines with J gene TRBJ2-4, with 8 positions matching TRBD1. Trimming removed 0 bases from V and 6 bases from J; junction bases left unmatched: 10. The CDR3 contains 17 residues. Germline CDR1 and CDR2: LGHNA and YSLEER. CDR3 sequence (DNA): TGCGCCAGCAGCCAAGATTATCCAGGGGGCAAGGGAAACATTCAGTACTTC. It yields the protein CASSQDYPGGKGNIQYF.

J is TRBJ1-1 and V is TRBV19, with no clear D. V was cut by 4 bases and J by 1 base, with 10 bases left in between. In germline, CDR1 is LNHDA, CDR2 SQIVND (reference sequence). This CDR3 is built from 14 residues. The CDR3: CASSTLTQNTEAFF. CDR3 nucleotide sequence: TGTGCCAGTAGTACCCTTACACAGAACACTGAAGCTTTCTTT. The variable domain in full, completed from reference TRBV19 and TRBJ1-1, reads DGGITQSPKYLFRKEGQNVTLSCEQNLNHDAMYWYRQDPGQGLRLIYYSQIVNDFQKGDIAEGYSVSREKKESFPLTVTSAQKNPTAFYLCASSTLTQNTEAFFGQGTRLTVV.

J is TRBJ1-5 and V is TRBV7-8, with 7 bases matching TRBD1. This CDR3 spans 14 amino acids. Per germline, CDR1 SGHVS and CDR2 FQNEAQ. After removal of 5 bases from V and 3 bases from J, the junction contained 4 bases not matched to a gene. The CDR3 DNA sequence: TGTGCCAGCAGCATGGGACAGTTCAATCAGCCCCAGCATTTT. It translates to CASSMGQFNQPQHF.

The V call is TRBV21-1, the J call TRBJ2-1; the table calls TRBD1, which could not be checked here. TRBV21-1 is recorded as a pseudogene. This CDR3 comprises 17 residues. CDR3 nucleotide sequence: TGTGCCAGCAGCAAATTTCCGGACAGGGGAGGGTGGGATGAGCAGTTCTTC. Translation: CASSKFPDRGGWDEQFF.

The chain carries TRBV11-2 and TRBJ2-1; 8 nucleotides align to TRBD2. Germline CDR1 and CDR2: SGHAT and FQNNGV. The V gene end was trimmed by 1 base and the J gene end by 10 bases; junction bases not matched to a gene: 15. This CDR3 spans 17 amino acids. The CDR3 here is CASSLVRGGTRLREQFF. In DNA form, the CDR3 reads TGTGCCAGCAGCTTAGTTCGGGGCGGGACTAGGCTTCGAGAGCAGTTCTTC. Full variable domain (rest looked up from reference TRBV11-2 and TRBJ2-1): EAGVAQSPRYKIIEKRQSVAFWCNPISGHATLYWYQQILGQGPKLLIQFQNNGVVDDSQLPKDRFSAERLKGVDSTLKIQPAKLEDSAVYLCASSLVRGGTRLREQFFGPGTRLTVL.